The 31 T cell receptor beta chains below were found in one sample sequenced in a study of blood T cell repertoires in COVID-19. Profiled with immunoSEQ multiplex PCR; TCRdb holds only in-frame clones, not every one. The sample contains about 200,000 clones, 86% of which appear only once. The sample comprised PBMCs or T cells enriched from blood (not recorded which). These TCRs come from a man in his forties with acute COVID-19.

The gene calls are TRBV24-1 and TRBJ1-5; D call uncertain. The CDR3 is 15 residues long. Trimming stripped 2 bases from V and 3 bases from J, with 10 bases between. Germline CDR1 KGHDR, CDR2 SFDVKD. The CDR3 DNA reads as TGTGCCACCAGTGATTCGGGAGCCCCCAATCAGCCCCAGCATTTT. It is translated as CATSDSGAPNQPQHF.

This clone was picked up one time. The rearrangement joins TRBV7-9 to TRBJ2-2; possibly TRBD1 for D (6 bases). Germline CDR1 and CDR2: SEHNR and FQNEAQ (reference sequence). V lost 5 bases and J 4 bases, leaving 11 bases between the germline ends. The CDR3 consists of 14 residues. CDR3 residues: CASSQGWGTGELFF. The DNA of the CDR3 is TGTGCCAGCAGCCAGGGGTGGGGCACCGGGGAGCTGTTTTTT.

The chain has TRBV5-1 and TRBJ1-1; no clear D. The CDR3 totals 15 residues. V was shortened by 1 base and J by 5 bases, with 15 bases between the two germline ends. From germline, CDR1 is SGHRS and CDR2 YFSETQ. The CDR3 DNA reads as TGCGCCAGCAGCTTGAATGTCGGAGTCGGTACTGAAGCTTTCTTT. This codes for CASSLNVGVGTEAFF.

This chain connects TRBV4-3 to TRBJ2-4; D may be TRBD1 (6 bases). The CDR3 contains 17 residues. V was pared by 0 bases and J by 0 bases, with 12 bases between. Germline V gives CDR1 LGHNA, CDR2 YSLEER. The CDR3 protein is CASSQDRDIIAKNIQYF. DNA for the CDR3: TGCGCCAGCAGCCAAGATAGGGACATAATAGCCAAAAACATTCAGTACTTC.

This rearrangement joins TRBV29-1 to TRBJ1-3; 8 positions match TRBD1. V dropped 7 bases and J dropped 2; count of bases not matched to a gene: 7. Germline V gives CDR1 SQVTM, CDR2 ANQGSEA. The CDR3 loop spans 14 amino acids. Here the CDR3 DNA reads TGCAGCGCCACCCCAGGGGGCCCTGGAAACACCATATATTTT. Translated, it gives CSATPGGPGNTIYF. Together with reference TRBV29-1 and TRBJ1-3, the CDR3 gives the full variable domain: SAVISQKPSRDICQRGTSLTIQCQVDSQVTMMFWYRQQPGQSLTLIATANQGSEATYESGFVIDKFPISRPNLTFSTLTVSNMSPEDSSIYLCSATPGGPGNTIYFGEGSWLTVV.

The chain has TRBV6-5 and TRBJ1-1; 9 bases are shared with TRBD1. J gave up 7 bases and V 10 bases, and 7 bases lay outside the gene matches. The CDR3 runs 12 residues. Germline V gives CDR1 MNHEY, CDR2 SVGAGI. CDR3 nucleotides: TGTGCCACCTTACAGGGGGCGGTTGAAGCTTTCTTT. Translation gives CATLQGAVEAFF.

This clone was counted a single time. The V call is TRBV2, the J call TRBJ1-2; 10 positions match TRBD1. V trimming: 5 bases; J trimming: 8 bases; junction bases outside the gene matches: 11. CDR1 SNHLY and CDR2 FYNNEI come from the germline V gene. CDR3 length: 15 residues. The CDR3 here is CASSLRQGASGGYTF. The CDR3 DNA reads as TGTGCCAGCAGTCTTCGACAGGGGGCTAGTGGGGGCTACACCTTC. Filled out from reference TRBV2 and TRBJ1-2, the complete variable domain reads EPEVTQTPSHQVTQMGQEVILRCVPISNHLYFYWYRQILGQKVEFLVSFYNNEISEKSEIFDDQFSVERPDGSNFTLKIRSTKLEDSAMYFCASSLRQGASGGYTFGSGTRLTVV.

This chain connects TRBV30 to TRBJ1-1; D not certain. V lost 0 bases and J 0 bases, leaving 5 bases between the germline ends. The CDR3 loop spans 13 amino acids. Germline V gene lookup returns CDR1 GTSNPN and CDR2 SVGIG (reference sequence). This CDR3 reads CAWSVQLNTEAFF. The DNA of the CDR3 is TGTGCCTGGAGTGTACAGCTGAACACTGAAGCTTTCTTT.

V usage is TRBV5-6 and J usage is TRBJ1-2; D not certain. Trimming pared 0 bases from V and 4 bases from J, leaving 7 bases between. The CDR3 loop spans 13 amino acids. The germline V gene has CDR1 SGHDT and CDR2 YYEEEE. The chain's CDR3 is CASSLDPSYGYTF. The CDR3, as DNA: TGTGCCAGCAGCTTGGACCCTAGCTATGGCTACACCTTC.

The chain couples TRBV11-1 to TRBJ2-1; TRBD1 aligns across 7 bases. Unmatched junction bases numbered 11, after V lost 7 bases and J lost 5 bases. CDR3 length: 15 amino acids. Germline lookup yields CDR1 SGHAT and CDR2 FQDESV (reference sequence). This CDR3 reads CASTSRQGFNNEQFF. The CDR3, as DNA: TGTGCCAGCACCTCAAGACAGGGATTCAACAATGAGCAGTTCTTC.

V and J are TRBV5-1 and TRBJ2-1; TRBD1 might be the D (5 bases). The V end lost 6 bases, the J end lost 9 bases, and 22 bases lay between the germline ends. The CDR3 contains 15 residues. From germline, CDR1 is SGHRS and CDR2 YFSETQ. CDR3 nucleotide sequence: TGCGCCAGCACCCTCAGGCAGGGTAAGAAGGGTGAGCAGTTCTTC. It specifies CASTLRQGKKGEQFF.

The chain employs TRBV7-3 and TRBJ2-2, with D maybe TRBD2 (7 bases). The germline V and J ends were trimmed by 5 bases and 6 bases, with 19 bases remaining between them. The CDR3 loop spans 16 amino acids. The germline V gene encodes CDR1 SGHTA and CDR2 FQGTGA. The CDR3 DNA reads TGTGCCAGCAGCCCCCGAGGGGGGGGAGTCGCCGGGGAGCTGTTTTTT. Amino acids: CASSPRGGGVAGELFF.

The chain links TRBV2 to TRBJ1-6; D possibly corresponds to TRBD1 (5 bases). V lost 3 bases, J lost 7 bases, and 13 bases lay in between. CDR3 length: 15 residues. The germline V gene encodes CDR1 SNHLY and CDR2 FYNNEI. The CDR3 loop is CASSDWGVGNSPLHF. CDR3 DNA: TGTGCCAGCAGTGATTGGGGGGTAGGGAATTCACCCCTCCACTTT.

This rearrangement joins TRBV12-3 or TRBV12-4 to TRBJ2-2; no reliable D call. Trimming removed 3 bases from V and 7 bases from J, with 6 bases in between. The CDR3 is 12 amino acids. The CDR3 bases are TGTGCCAGCAGTTTTAATTACGGGGAGCTGTTTTTT. It specifies CASSFNYGELFF.

The V gene is TRBV27, the J gene TRBJ1-5; 7 positions match TRBD1. The germline V gene encodes CDR1 MNHEY and CDR2 SMNVEV (reference sequence). J was trimmed by 2 bases and V by 5 bases; bases with no gene match: 9. The CDR3 has 16 amino acids. This CDR3 is CASSPRQGRGNQPQHF. The CDR3 DNA reads TGTGCCAGCAGTCCGAGACAGGGCCGGGGCAATCAGCCCCAGCATTTT.

This chain links TRBV7-2 with TRBJ2-2, with 13 bases fitting TRBD2. CDR3 length: 16 residues. The germline V gene encodes CDR1 SGHTA and CDR2 FQGNSA. The V segment lost 5 bases and the J segment 0 bases; nucleotides outside the gene matches: 0. This chain's CDR3 is CASSGTSGANTGELFF. CDR3 nucleotides: TGTGCCAGCAGCGGGACTAGCGGGGCGAACACCGGGGAGCTGTTTTTT.

The rearrangement links TRBV7-2 to TRBJ2-2; D might be TRBD2 (5 bases). This CDR3 comprises 14 residues. The V gene lost 4 bases and the J gene lost 5 bases, with 11 bases spanning the gap. Germline CDR1 is SGHTA and CDR2 is FQGNSA. CDR3 DNA: TGTGCCAGCAGCTGGACTTCCCATACCGGGGAGCTGTTTTTT. It encodes CASSWTSHTGELFF.

The chain joins TRBV24-1 to TRBJ2-2; 7 nucleotides align to TRBD1. V lost 8 bases, J lost 7 bases, and 3 bases stayed unmatched. This CDR3 has 12 residues. CDR1 is KGHDR, CDR2 SFDVKD, per germline. The CDR3 DNA is TGTGCCACCAAGGGGGCCGGCGGGGAGCTGTTTTTT. It translates to CATKGAGGELFF.

The V and J genes are TRBV7-2 and TRBJ1-2; no clear D gene. The CDR3 runs 13 residues. CDR1 and CDR2 from the germline V gene are SGHTA and FQGNSA. Trimming stripped 5 bases from V and 5 bases from J, with 12 bases between. In nucleotides, the CDR3 is TGTGCCAGCAGCCTTAGTCGTTCATATGGCTACACCTTC. Its protein product is CASSLSRSYGYTF.

This chain uses TRBV18 with TRBJ1-5, with a weak D call TRBD1 (6 bases). The CDR3 has 17 residues. Trimming removed 5 bases from V and 1 base from J, with 18 bases in between. Germline CDR1 KGHSH, CDR2 LQKENI. As DNA, the CDR3 is TGTGCCAGCTCAACGGGAAACAGGGCGGGCAGCAATCAGCCCCAGCATTTT. It encodes CASSTGNRAGSNQPQHF.

In this sample, this clone turned up a few times. J is TRBJ1-6 and V is TRBV5-4, with D unclear. The CDR3 length is 15 residues. CDR1 is SGHNT and CDR2 is YYREEE in the germline V gene (reference sequence). The V gene lost 3 bases and the J gene lost 8 bases, with 15 bases spanning the gap. The CDR3 spells CASSSMGGMDSPLHF. CDR3 coding DNA: TGTGCCAGCAGCTCCATGGGAGGGATGGATTCACCCCTCCACTTT.

This clone is a singleton in its sample. The chain links TRBV28 to TRBJ1-6; 7 bases are shared with TRBD1. The CDR3 covers 15 residues. Germline CDR1 and CDR2: MDHEN and SYDVKM. V was pared by 6 bases and J by 7 bases, with 9 bases of the junction left unmatched. CDR3: CASRAWTGENSPLHF. CDR3 nucleotide sequence: TGTGCCAGCAGGGCTTGGACAGGAGAGAATTCACCCCTCCACTTT.

The rearrangement links TRBV9 to TRBJ1-4; TRBD1 agrees at 9 bases. Germline trimming cut 4 bases from V and 5 bases from J; bases unmatched to any gene: 6. Germline lookup yields CDR1 SGDLS and CDR2 YYNGEE. The CDR3 loop spans 15 amino acids. CDR3 DNA sequence: TGTGCCAGCAGCCCCCCGGGACAGGGAAATGAAAAACTGTTTTTT. Translating gives CASSPPGQGNEKLFF. The complete variable domain, with remaining parts taken from reference TRBV9 and TRBJ1-4, reads DSGVTQTPKHLITATGQRVTLRCSPRSGDLSVYWYQQSLDQGLQFLIQYYNGEERAKGNILERFSAQQFPDLHSELNLSSLELGDSALYFCASSPPGQGNEKLFFGSGTQLSVL.

The V and J genes are TRBV13 and TRBJ1-5; possibly TRBD1 for D (6 bases). Germline V gene lookup returns CDR1 PRHDT and CDR2 FYEKMQ (reference sequence). The CDR3 extends over 13 amino acids. The V end lost 3 bases, the J end lost 7 bases, and 10 bases lay between the germline ends. CDR3 loop: CASSLRGGQPQHF. The CDR3 DNA is TGTGCCAGCAGCTTGAGGGGGGGCCAGCCCCAGCATTTT.

For the CDR3, the DNA is TGTGCCAGCAGTCCTAATTTCGGGGGCAATCAGCCCCAGCATTTT. This codes for CASSPNFGGNQPQHF. The chain has TRBV28 and TRBJ1-5; D is uncertain. Between the trimmed V and J ends, which lost 5 bases and 2 bases, there was a span of 13 bases. CDR1 is MDHEN, CDR2 SYDVKM, per germline. The CDR3 totals 15 residues.

The chain carries TRBV5-1 and TRBJ2-7; 7 bases map to TRBD2. CDR3 length: 15 amino acids. Germline values: CDR1 SGHRS, CDR2 YFSETQ. Unmatched junction bases numbered 9, after V lost 0 bases and J lost 6 bases. The CDR3 DNA sequence: TGCGCCAGCAGCTTGGATCGCGGGAGAGGTCGCGAGCAGTACTTC. Translation: CASSLDRGRGREQYF.

This chain links TRBV7-9 with TRBJ1-5, with no clear D. Deletions cut 1 base from V and 6 bases from J, with 13 bases between. The V gene's germline CDR1 is SEHNR and CDR2 FQNEAQ (reference sequence). The CDR3 has 15 residues. CDR3 sequence: CASSLGHLEGQPQHF. CDR3 nucleotide sequence: TGTGCCAGCAGCTTAGGACACCTTGAGGGTCAGCCCCAGCATTTT.

With regard to this clone: The junction does not match germline at one end; this may be a read error. This chain uses TRBV16 with TRBJ1-1; D perhaps matches TRBD1 (6 bases). Germline values: CDR1 KGHSY, CDR2 FQNENV. The CDR3 sequence is 17 residues long. The CDR3 DNA sequence: TGTGCCAGCATCCAAGGGGGGGCGGGATCGATGAACACTGAAGCTTTCTTT. This codes for CASIQGGAGSMNTEAFF.

The V and J genes are TRBV28 and TRBJ2-7, with 8 bases aligning to TRBD2. The CDR3 has 14 amino acids. CDR1 is MDHEN, CDR2 SYDVKM, per germline. J gave up 3 bases and V 3 bases, and 4 bases lay outside the gene matches. CDR3 nucleotides: TGTGCCAGCAGTTTGCCTAGCGGGTTCTACGAGCAGTACTTC. This gives the protein CASSLPSGFYEQYF. The full variable domain, completed using reference TRBV28 and TRBJ2-7, is DVKVTQSSRYLVKRTGEKVFLECVQDMDHENMFWYRQDPGLGLRLIYFSYDVKMKEKGDIPEGYSVSREKKERFSLILESASTNQTSMYLCASSLPSGFYEQYFGPGTRLTVT.

The gene calls are TRBV24-1 and TRBJ2-3, with D possibly being TRBD1 (6 bases). With 3 bases removed from V and 1 base from J, the gap between germline ends came to 7 bases. The CDR3 totals 14 residues. Germline CDR1 reads KGHDR; CDR2 reads SFDVKD. The CDR3 nucleotides are TGTGCCACCAGTGATAGACAGGGCACAGATACGCAGTATTTT. Translated, it gives CATSDRQGTDTQYF.

This sequence joins TRBV5-1 and TRBJ1-3; D is uncertain. Germline CDR1 reads SGHRS; CDR2 reads YFSETQ. CDR3 length: 13 amino acids. Trimming stripped 0 bases from V and 2 bases from J, with 3 bases between. CDR3 residues: CASSLGTGNTIYF. The CDR3 DNA reads as TGCGCCAGCAGCTTGGGTACTGGAAACACCATATATTTT.